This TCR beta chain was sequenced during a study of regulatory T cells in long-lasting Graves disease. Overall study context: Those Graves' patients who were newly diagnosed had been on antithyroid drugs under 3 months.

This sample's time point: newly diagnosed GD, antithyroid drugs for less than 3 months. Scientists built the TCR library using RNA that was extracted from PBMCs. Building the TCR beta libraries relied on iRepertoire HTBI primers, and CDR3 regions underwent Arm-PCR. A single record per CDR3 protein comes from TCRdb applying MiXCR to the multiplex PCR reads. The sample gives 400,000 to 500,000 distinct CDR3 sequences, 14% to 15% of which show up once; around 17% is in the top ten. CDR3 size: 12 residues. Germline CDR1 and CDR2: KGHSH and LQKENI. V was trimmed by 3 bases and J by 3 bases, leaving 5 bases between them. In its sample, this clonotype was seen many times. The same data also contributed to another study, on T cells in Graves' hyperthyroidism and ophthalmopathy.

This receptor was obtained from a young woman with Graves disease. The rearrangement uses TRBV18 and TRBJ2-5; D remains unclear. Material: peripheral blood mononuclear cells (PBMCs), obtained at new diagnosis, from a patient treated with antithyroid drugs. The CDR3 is CASSPAEETQYF. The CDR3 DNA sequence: TGTGCCAGCTCACCGGCAGAAGAGACCCAGTACTTC. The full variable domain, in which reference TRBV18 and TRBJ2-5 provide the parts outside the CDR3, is NAGVMQNPRHLVRRRGQEARLRCSPMKGHSHVYWYRQLPEEGLKFMVYLQKENIIDESGMPKERFSAEFPKEGPSILRIQQVVRGDSAAYFCASSPAEETQYFGPGTRLLVL.